This T cell receptor (beta chain) is drawn from a study of long-term antiretroviral therapy in people with HIV. Background on the study: In the earliest collections, sampling predates the 2015 immediate-ART recommendation by about a decade. Findings and limits, study-wide: Following ART, diversity rose but still fell short of transplant donor controls.

In its sample, this clone was seen once. Its target is not known. Running of the v3.0 immunoSEQ assay took place at survey level. Only in-frame clones appear in the TCRdb table, and some are missing; sequencing was by immunoSEQ multiplex PCR. The sample holds around 35,000 clones, around 96% seen once. A minimum of one pre-ART and two post-ART PBMC samples existed for each donor. Samples held about 0.85-10 million cryopreserved PBMC, and DNA extraction followed. The CDR3 totals 13 residues. Germline V CDR1 and CDR2: ENHRY, SYGVKD. The V gene lost 2 bases and the J gene lost 9 bases, with 11 bases spanning the gap.

This TCR was recovered from a man aged 25-45 years with HIV. This rearrangement joins TRBV10-3 to TRBJ2-1; D is unclear. Source: unsorted PBMCs, taken approximately 6.5 years after starting antiretroviral therapy. The CDR3 protein is CAISENDVREQFF. CDR3 nucleotides: TGTGCCATCAGTGAGAATGACGTTCGTGAGCAGTTCTTC.